The 18 T cell receptor beta chains reported below all come from one sample, sequenced in a study of T-cell memory formation after mild COVID-19 (dated by TCRdb to about 2021). Preparation of the library involved 5' RACE. Sequencing was carried out with an Illumina NovaSeq 6000. The public sequencing data were trimmed at Q25 with fastp and processed into clonotypes with MiXCR by TCRdb, which kept only in-frame beta chains. Each CDR3 protein gets just one entry, which takes the most common genes and DNA from the rows behind it. The sample contains around 130,000 distinct CDR3 sequences, approximately 15% of them found a single time. The ten largest account for approximately 5.2% of the sample. The sequencing input was PBMCs or a T cell subset sorted from them (not recorded which). Receptor source: a man younger than 35 who had mild COVID-19 (a few samples of this study predate the infection). The sample titles of this study are shuffled in the database, so cell type and time point are left out; the donor was told from shared clones.

This clonotype was found a few times. The rearrangement joins TRBV7-2 to TRBJ1-5; 9 bases align to TRBD1. The germline V gene has CDR1 SGHTA and CDR2 FQGNSA. The V and J ends lost 1 base and 6 bases, in that order; junction bases with no gene match: 1. CDR3 length: 14 residues. CDR3 sequence reads: CASSLGTGVQPQHF. CDR3 DNA sequence: TGTGCCAGCAGCTTAGGGACAGGGGTTCAGCCCCAGCATTTT.

In this sample, this clonotype turned up a few times. The V and J genes are TRBV11-2 and TRBJ2-7; a weak D match, TRBD2 (7 bases). Germline CDR1 and CDR2: SGHAT and FQNNGV. V was cut by 0 bases and J by 5 bases, with 20 bases left in between. The CDR3 contains 17 residues. CDR3 protein: CASSLDLTRGLRNEQYV. CDR3 sequence (DNA): TGTGCCAGCAGCTTAGATCTTACGCGGGGGCTAAGAAACGAGCAGTACGTC.

This rearrangement joins TRBV2 to TRBJ1-2, with D tentatively TRBD1 (5 bases). The germline V and J ends were trimmed by 8 bases and 3 bases, with 10 bases remaining between them. The CDR3 consists of 12 residues. Germline V gene sequence: CDR1 SNHLY, CDR2 FYNNEI. The CDR3 is CASGDSDYGYTF. For the CDR3, the DNA is TGTGCCAGCGGAGACAGCGACTATGGCTACACCTTC.

Only a few counts were recorded for this clonotype. The chain employs TRBV20-1 and TRBJ2-1; D is possibly TRBD1 or TRBD2 (6 bases each). In germline, CDR1 is DFQATT, CDR2 SNEGSKA (reference sequence). The CDR3 has 14 residues. The germline V and J ends were trimmed by 1 base and 2 bases, with 9 bases remaining between them. The chain's CDR3 is CSARGGAAYNEQFF. The CDR3 DNA sequence: TGCAGTGCTAGAGGGGGGGCCGCCTACAATGAGCAGTTCTTC.

The table lists this clonotype with a few counts. The V gene is TRBV19, the J gene TRBJ2-3, with D maybe TRBD2 (6 bases). The V end lost 6 bases, the J end lost 6 bases, and 10 bases lay between the germline ends. The CDR3 runs to 12 residues. Germline V lookup: CDR1 LNHDA, CDR2 SQIVND (reference sequence). The CDR3 coding sequence is TGTGCCAGTAGACTCAGCGGGGATACGCAGTATTTT. Translating it yields CASRLSGDTQYF.

This clonotype came up once. A single base separates this from a much larger clone, so it may be a read error. The V gene is TRBV20-1, the J gene TRBJ1-2; possible D gene TRBD1, 6 bases. The ends were cut back, 0 bases at V and 8 bases at J, with 16 bases in the middle. The length of the CDR3 is 14 residues. In germline, CDR1 is DFQATT, CDR2 SNEGSKA (reference sequence). The CDR3 sequence is CSARDLGASPGYTF. For the CDR3, the DNA is TGCAGTGCTAGAGATCTGGGGGCGTCTCCCGGCTACACCTTC.

This clonotype was counted a few times. This chain joins TRBV12-3 or TRBV12-4 and TRBJ1-1; TRBD1 matches at 8 bases. The junction had 5 bases not matched to a gene; V was cut back by 4 bases and J by 1 base. The CDR3 extends over 15 amino acids. CDR3 coding DNA: TGTGCCAGCAGTTCGCAGGGGGCCGGGAACACTGAAGCTTTCTTT. Translating gives CASSSQGAGNTEAFF.

This clonotype was picked up a small number of times. The chain is built from TRBV4-1 and TRBJ1-5; possibly TRBD1 for D (6 bases). V was cut by 0 bases and J by 4 bases, with 13 bases left in between. Germline CDR1 and CDR2: MGHRA and YSYEKL. This CDR3 is built from 16 residues. The DNA of the CDR3 is TGCGCCAGCAGCCAAGATGTGCAGGGGATAAATCAGCCCCAGCATTTT. Encoded protein: CASSQDVQGINQPQHF.

The chain links TRBV28 to TRBJ1-6, with 10 bases matching TRBD1. The germline CDR1 and CDR2 sequences are MDHEN and SYDVKM. V shed 6 bases and J 9 bases; nucleotides not matched to a gene: 5. The CDR3 consists of 14 residues. CDR3 nucleotides: TGTGCCAGCAGACTCCGGGACAGGGGTTCACCCCTCCACTTT. Translation gives CASRLRDRGSPLHF.

The chain combines TRBV5-1 with TRBJ2-1, with D unclear. This CDR3 comprises 15 residues. CDR1 SGHRS and CDR2 YFSETQ come from the germline V gene. The V end was cut by 0 bases, the J end by 0 bases, with 7 bases between. CDR3 in amino acids: CASSLVGDSYNEQFF. CDR3 sequence (DNA): TGCGCCAGCAGCTTGGTGGGTGACTCCTACAATGAGCAGTTCTTC.

The chain is built from TRBV7-2 and TRBJ2-3, with 10 bases identical to TRBD2. After removal of 5 bases from V and 1 base from J, the junction contained 6 bases not matched to a gene. This CDR3 spans 16 amino acids. Looked up from germline, CDR1 is SGHTA and CDR2 is FQGNSA. The CDR3 sequence is CASSPAGGVGTDTQYF. The CDR3 DNA follows: TGTGCCAGCAGCCCAGCGGGGGGGGTAGGCACAGATACGCAGTATTTT.

This clonotype was picked up a small number of times. The chain is built from TRBV6-5 and TRBJ2-3; D gene unclear. CDR1 and CDR2 (germline): MNHEY, SVGAGI. This CDR3 is 15 amino acids long. V was trimmed by 0 bases and J by 5 bases, leaving 12 bases between them. CDR3 in amino acids: CASSYSGKFRDTQYF. As DNA, the CDR3 is TGTGCCAGCAGTTACTCGGGGAAGTTCCGAGATACGCAGTATTTT.

This clonotype showed up just a few times. The chain combines TRBV6-5 with TRBJ2-1, with D perhaps matching TRBD2 (7 bases). This CDR3 has 14 amino acids. Germline CDR1 reads MNHEY; CDR2 reads SVGAGI. The ends were cut back, 0 bases at V and 14 bases at J, with 17 bases in the middle. The CDR3, as DNA: TGTGCCAGCAGTTACTCCACCTCGGGGGCGGGGGAGTTCTTC. The encoded protein is CASSYSTSGAGEFF.

This clonotype was seen a handful of times. This chain links TRBV19 with TRBJ2-1, with D unclear. Germline V gene data show CDR1 as LNHDA and CDR2 as SQIVND (reference sequence). This CDR3 spans 11 amino acids. V lost 6 bases and J 9 bases, leaving 9 bases between the germline ends. The CDR3 sequence: CASRATGEQFF. The CDR3 DNA follows: TGTGCCAGTAGGGCTACTGGTGAGCAGTTCTTC.

The chain is built from TRBV12-3 or TRBV12-4 and TRBJ1-5, with D maybe TRBD1 (5 bases). CDR3 length: 16 residues. The ends were cut back, 6 bases at V and 0 bases at J, with 15 bases in the middle. The CDR3 is CASSRRGWYSNQPQHF. The CDR3 DNA is TGTGCCAGCAGCCGTCGGGGGTGGTATAGCAATCAGCCCCAGCATTTT.

This clonotype was counted many times. The rearrangement links TRBV4-3 to TRBJ1-3; no reliable D call. CDR3 length: 16 residues. Trimming removed 0 bases at V and 4 bases at J, with 13 bases between. The germline CDR1 and CDR2 sequences are LGHNA and YSLEER. As DNA, the CDR3 is TGCGCCAGCAGCCAAGATTGGGCAGGTTCGGGAAACACCATATATTTT. As protein: CASSQDWAGSGNTIYF.

The chain couples TRBV4-3 to TRBJ2-7; D unclear. There are 13 residues in the CDR3. Germline V lookup: CDR1 LGHNA, CDR2 YSLEER. V gave up 0 bases and J gave up 1 base, with 4 bases separating them. The CDR3, as DNA: TGCGCCAGCAGCCAAGATCAGTCCTACGAGCAGTACTTC. This encodes CASSQDQSYEQYF.

This CDR3 is CASSSVRGSAWGTDTQYF. Written as DNA, the CDR3 is TGTGCCAGCAGTTCAGTCCGGGGGTCGGCTTGGGGCACAGATACGCAGTATTTT. The rearrangement links TRBV12-3 or TRBV12-4 to TRBJ2-3, with a tentative D call TRBD2 (6 bases). V dropped 4 bases and J dropped 1 base, with 21 bases sitting between them. The CDR3 is 18 amino acids.